This T cell receptor beta chain originates from a study of cytomegalovirus exposure and HLA in healthy donors (TCRdb year 2017). As for the study more broadly: According to an earlier analysis of several hundred of the donors, about 180 million T cells yielded some 110 million unique TCR beta sequences and about 300 Gb of sequence data. The study combined high-throughput TCR immunosequencing, statistical association of individual TCRs with disease status, and machine learning to predict cytomegalovirus infection status. Because of strong linkage in the cohort, roughly five DR-DQ haplotypes were treated as single units for association and clustering. Approximately 300 gigabases of sequencing data and around 80 million unique TCR sequences made up an early release that covered 500 to 650 HLA-typed donors. A later genetic analysis used genome-wide SNP genotypes for about 60% of the roughly 700 donors, treating that subset as a discovery cohort. In an earlier analysis of 500 to 650 of the donors, high-throughput TCR beta sequencing was used to judge whether each TCR beta V gene segment behaved as functional or pseudogenic. Besides the first cohort of more than 650 subjects, a separate validation cohort made up of around 120 different subjects was used. The number of typed donors differed by locus: about 620-640 for A, B, C, DRB1 and DQB1; 500 to 550 for DQA1; roughly 600 for DPA1; and roughly 470 for DPB1. In a later analysis, previously published TCR beta repertoires from roughly 710 donors were re-analyzed and high-resolution HLA genotyping was added so that TCR occurrence patterns could be studied. The aim of the study was to test whether cataloging public T cell receptors could identify signatures of past pathogen exposure. Rather than using new phenotypic data, the later analysis identified candidate immune exposures from TCR beta sequences and from how often those sequences occurred across donors. HLA typing included class I and class II loci at four-digit resolution. Among the approximately 430 genotyped donors, under 90% belonged to the genetic ancestry cluster associated with self-reported Caucasian donors. Every repertoire in the discovery cohort had been generated on one and the same sequencing platform. Donor age, sex, ethnicity and CMV serostatus were compiled alongside the repertoire data. Using immunosequencing, the study profiled T cell repertoires from some 670 subjects and related those repertoires to cytomegalovirus serostatus. Among some 410 genotyped donors of the cohort, an average of around 240,000 unique TCR beta nucleotide sequences were sequenced per donor, about a sixth of them non-productive.

Library preparation was by the immunoSEQ multiplex PCR assay. The multiplex PCR relied on a mix of 60 forward primers for TCR Vbeta segments and 13 reverse primers for TCR Jbeta segments. A multiplex PCR assay on genomic DNA amplified the CDR3 region of rearranged TCR beta genes. On the Illumina HiSeq System, the amplified TCR beta libraries were sequenced as 87-base-pair reads. Per the source publication's procedure: Across the roughly 640 repertoires, a later analysis counted approximately 83 million unique TCR beta chains, around 11 million of which were shared by at least two donors. A nearest-neighbor algorithm error-corrected the raw reads and collapsed the reads into unique sequences, merging closely related sequences to remove PCR and sequencing errors. To assign V, D and J gene segments, CDR3 sequences were aligned to IMGT reference sequences. For a sequence to be retained, a match of at least six nucleotides was required to both a V gene segment and a J gene segment. Rearrangements were called productive when the CDR3 lacked stop codons and stayed in frame with V and J; all others were non-productive. Following IMGT convention, CDR3 was defined as the stretch from the second conserved V-encoded cysteine to the conserved J-encoded phenylalanine. In an earlier analysis of some 550 of the donors, sequences lacking an unambiguous match to a single V gene segment were excluded. In an earlier analysis of around 600 of the donors, V segments were called functional above 56.7% productive rearrangements and were called segregating when the between-donor standard deviation exceeded 5%. A statistical classification framework was developed to diagnose cytomegalovirus status using the catalog of TCR beta chain sequences. V and J gene assignment, in a later analysis, came from comparing TCR nucleotide sequences with IMGT/GENE-DB human TR gene sequences. In a later analysis, CDR3 sequences and most-parsimonious VDJ recombination scenarios were assigned using the TCRdist pipeline. In a later analysis, each TCR beta chain was defined by its CDR3 amino acid sequence together with its V-gene family, and reads without a unique V-gene family were excluded. To address suspected cross-contamination and a sequencing artifact, a later analysis removed 450 to 700 highly shared, low-generation-probability nucleotide sequences. In a later analysis, a clonal expansion index for each public chain was calculated from normalized within-repertoire ranks of inferred template counts. Generation probabilities in a later analysis came from a VDJ recombination model fitted to out-of-frame rearrangements, and those results were checked against IGoR. In a later analysis, hypergeometric tests were used to score TCR-TCR, TCR-HLA and TCR-CMV co-occurrence, with a repertoire-size bias correction applied to TCR pairs. In a later analysis, false discovery rates were estimated by permuting HLA or CMV assignments 20 times. In a later analysis, co-occurring TCRs were grouped using DBSCAN, with TCRdist sequence similarity added in when clustering inside HLA-allele-positive subsets. For co-occurrence clustering, repertoires with fewer than 30,000 or more than 120,000 public chains were excluded, along with a handful of repertoires with anomalous nucleotide sharing. In TCRdb, the immuneACCESS table is reduced to in-frame sequences with V and J assigned. These tables do not hold every clone; where another copy was compared, an unresolved V gene accounts for under half, and the others remain unexplained. V and J calls and clone size are copied from that table; D and trimming were computed from the DNA. The table for this sample lists 77,000 or so clones; 60% to 85% of them were counted only once. The ten largest account for around 1.5% of the sample.

Here is what the overall study found, with its caveats: A further reported finding was that TCR beta sequences accurately predicted the HLA-A and HLA-B alleles for most subjects in the first cohort. According to a later genetic analysis, donors in an Asian-associated ancestry cluster had fewer N-insertions in productive TCRs than the roughly 670-donor mean. Because counts were too low, roughly 16 rarely observed V segments, including chromosome 9 orphons, were left out of the earlier analysis of about 500 of the donors. A later analysis found that HLA-associated TCR beta chains were more clonally expanded and had lower generation probabilities than equally common non-associated chains. In this cohort, only TCR beta chains were sequenced, and detectable features were limited by the absence of alpha or paired-chain data. When HLA alleles, especially DR and DQ, strongly co-occurred, TCR associations were difficult to assign to individual alleles. The only immune exposure information available for the cohort was CMV serostatus. A later analysis associated about 17,000 TCR beta sequences with specific HLA alleles at a false discovery rate of 0.05. A group of highly shared sequence variants was considered likely to be a technical artifact of the sequencing pipeline. According to a later analysis, parvovirus B19, influenza, CMV and Epstein-Barr virus appeared linked to several top co-occurrence clusters. The authors suggested that the approach could potentially be extended to other disease states and immunological phenotypes. While some public TCRs were present in many individuals, most TCR sequences turned up only very rarely across donors. In a later genetic analysis, a missense DCLRE1C variant was associated with V-gene and J-gene trimming of TCR beta chains, and the association was replicated in an independent cohort. The study listed 164 TCR beta chains as associated with cytomegalovirus. An earlier analysis of approximately 600 of the donors showed that most TCR beta V segments appeared in productive rearrangements either about 87% or about 30% of the time, which broadly matched IMGT annotations. A later analysis found that most CMV-associated TCR beta chains appeared HLA-restricted, with HLA associations seemingly driven largely by CMV exposure. Because HLA typing was missing for some donors at each locus, association tests included only the typed subset. A later analysis found that TCR association rates varied across HLA loci, with DRB1 alleles showing the most associated TCRs and HLA-C alleles the fewest. Roughly uniform sequencing depth across donors was assumed in presence/absence analyses, although this assumption may not hold. Linkage disequilibrium might explain the correlated functional status among segregating V segments, but an unknown experimental factor could not be ruled out. Cytomegalovirus status was reported to be diagnosed by the classifier with high specificity and sensitivity in both the original and validation cohorts. In vitro tests confirmed that a few of the cytomegalovirus-associated TCR beta chains recognize cytomegalovirus antigens. The 87-base-pair reads could not distinguish some IMGT-functional V segments, including TRBV6-2 and TRBV6-3, so those segments were excluded.

The cohort was made up of around 720 healthy bone marrow donors. At the time of sampling, every cohort member was nominally healthy, though immune exposures that went unrecorded were likely present. The donor tested CMV seronegative and was one of the 352 seronegative cohort members. Each donor provided a peripheral blood sample, and peripheral blood mononuclear cells were used for TCR beta sequencing. The Qiagen DNeasy Blood Extraction Kit was used to extract genomic DNA from the blood cell samples. This clone was counted between two and nine times. Its antigen has not been determined. No base-level quality is on record; no much larger clone is a single base apart. Trimming takes 4 bases off V and 7 bases off J; junction bases not matched to a gene: 0. Looking up the germline V gene yields CDR1 SGHRS and CDR2 YFSETQ. Including cysteine and phenylalanine, the CDR3 has 14 amino acids. Of the read, only the CDR3 DNA is kept; its 42 bases are in frame from base 1.

The receptor was derived from a man aged 35 to 55 in good health and CMV-seronegative. The sequence links TRBV5-1 to TRBJ2-1, with TRBD2 identical over 15 junction bases. Sequenced material: PBMCs. The encoded CDR3 is CASSGTSGRNEQFF. The sequenced DNA: TGCGCCAGCAGCGGGACTAGCGGGAGGAATGAGCAGTTCTTC.